The 8 T cell receptor beta chains reported below all come from one sample, sequenced in a study of preoperative IRX-2 immunotherapy in early breast cancer. Sequenced by immunoSEQ multiplex PCR; TCRdb stores in-frame clones only, minus some. The table shows 55,000 to 70,000 clones, with approximately 94% occurring only once. Described treatment: preoperative locoregional IRX-2 cytokine immunotherapy. The specimen was taken from a patient treated with IRX-2 immunotherapy. These receptors all come from a human donor with breast cancer.

This chain links TRBV28 with TRBJ2-1, with 8 bases that match TRBD1. The V segment lost 6 bases and the J segment 0 bases; nucleotides outside the gene matches: 7. The V gene's germline CDR1 is MDHEN and CDR2 SYDVKM. The CDR3 consists of 16 residues. The CDR3 loop is CASRSAGGASYNEQFF. The CDR3 DNA sequence: TGTGCCAGCAGATCGGCAGGGGGCGCCTCCTACAATGAGCAGTTCTTC. Combining the CDR3 with reference TRBV28 and TRBJ2-1 gives the whole variable domain DVKVTQSSRYLVKRTGEKVFLECVQDMDHENMFWYRQDPGLGLRLIYFSYDVKMKEKGDIPEGYSVSREKKERFSLILESASTNQTSMYLCASRSAGGASYNEQFFGPGTRLTVL.

Worth noting for this clone: One end of the junction does not line up with germline, which may come from a read error. CDR3 residues: CASSPRTGGPYNEQFF. Here the CDR3 DNA reads TGTGCCAGCTCCCCACGAACGGGAGGGCCTTACAATGAGCAGTTCTTC. V is TRBV18 and J is TRBJ2-1, with TRBD2 matching 8 bases. The V gene's germline CDR1 is KGHSH and CDR2 LQKENI. There are 16 residues in the CDR3.

This clone was observed a handful of times. This chain links TRBV2 with TRBJ1-2; no reliable D call. Trimming stripped 1 base from V and 4 bases from J, with 7 bases between. This CDR3 has 13 amino acids. CDR1 and CDR2 (germline): SNHLY, FYNNEI. The CDR3 region is CASSEGGSYGYTF. CDR3 DNA: TGTGCCAGCAGTGAAGGCGGCAGCTATGGCTACACCTTC.

The gene calls are TRBV30 and TRBJ1-5; D perhaps matches TRBD1 (6 bases). This CDR3 has 14 amino acids. Germline V gives CDR1 GTSNPN, CDR2 SVGIG (reference sequence). Between the trimmed V and J ends, which lost 2 bases and 7 bases, there was a span of 15 bases. This chain's CDR3 is CAWSPGAEVQPQHF. The CDR3, as DNA: TGTGCCTGGAGTCCAGGGGCGGAAGTACAGCCCCAGCATTTT.

The chain uses TRBV10-3 and TRBJ2-3, with TRBD2 identical over 14 bases. This CDR3 is 15 amino acids long. The V gene's germline CDR1 is ENHRY and CDR2 SYGVKD. Trimming removed 6 bases from V and 4 bases from J; junction bases left unmatched: 3. CDR3 in DNA: TGTGCCATCAGACTGACTAGCGGGGGGGCAGATACGCAGTATTTT. Its translation is CAIRLTSGGADTQYF.

V usage is TRBV5-6 and J usage is TRBJ2-7, with TRBD2 identical over 7 bases. J lost 3 bases, V lost 0 bases, and 0 bases had no gene match. Germline lookup yields CDR1 SGHDT and CDR2 YYEEEE. This CDR3 is 13 amino acids long. The CDR3 DNA is TGTGCCAGCAGCTTGGGGGGGGGCTACGAGCAGTACTTC. It translates to CASSLGGGYEQYF.

This chain joins TRBV2 and TRBJ1-1, with 9 bases lining up with TRBD1. Germline V gene sequence: CDR1 SNHLY, CDR2 FYNNEI. The CDR3 contains 15 residues. The trim removed 4 bases at V and 7 bases at J, leaving 10 bases unmatched. CDR3 sequence (DNA): TGTGCCAGCAGTGTCCCAACAGGGGGCGCAGTTGAAGCTTTCTTT. Translated, it gives CASSVPTGGAVEAFF.

The rearrangement uses TRBV28 and TRBJ1-4; D gene unclear. The CDR3 is 15 amino acids. Per the germline V gene, CDR1 is MDHEN and CDR2 is SYDVKM. V gave up 6 bases and J gave up 7 bases, with 18 bases separating them. CDR3 bases: TGTGCCAGCAGCAATCCCTTTGTTAACGGTGAAAAACTGTTTTTT. This encodes CASSNPFVNGEKLFF.